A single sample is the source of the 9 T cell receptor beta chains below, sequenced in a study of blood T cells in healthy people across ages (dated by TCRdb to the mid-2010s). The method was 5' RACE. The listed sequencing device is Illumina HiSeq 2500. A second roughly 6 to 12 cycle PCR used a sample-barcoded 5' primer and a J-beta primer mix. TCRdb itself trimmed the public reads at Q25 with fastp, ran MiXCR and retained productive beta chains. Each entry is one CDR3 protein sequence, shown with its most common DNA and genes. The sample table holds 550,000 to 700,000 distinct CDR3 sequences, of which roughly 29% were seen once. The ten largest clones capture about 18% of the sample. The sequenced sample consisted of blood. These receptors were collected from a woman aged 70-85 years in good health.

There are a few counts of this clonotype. As DNA, the CDR3 is TGTGCCAGCAGTTTATCACAGGGGCCCTACGAGCAGTACTTC. Translated: CASSLSQGPYEQYF. The chain is built from TRBV27 and TRBJ2-7; 7 bases are a match to TRBD1. Germline V gene lookup returns CDR1 MNHEY and CDR2 SMNVEV (reference sequence). Germline trimming cut 0 bases from V and 2 bases from J; bases unmatched to any gene: 1. This CDR3 has 14 residues.

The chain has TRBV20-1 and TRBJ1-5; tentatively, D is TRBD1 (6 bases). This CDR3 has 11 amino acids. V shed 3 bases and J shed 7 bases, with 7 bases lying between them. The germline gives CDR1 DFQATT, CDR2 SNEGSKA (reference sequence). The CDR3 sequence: CSARDSQPQHF. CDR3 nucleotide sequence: TGCAGTGCTAGGGACAGCCAGCCCCAGCATTTT.

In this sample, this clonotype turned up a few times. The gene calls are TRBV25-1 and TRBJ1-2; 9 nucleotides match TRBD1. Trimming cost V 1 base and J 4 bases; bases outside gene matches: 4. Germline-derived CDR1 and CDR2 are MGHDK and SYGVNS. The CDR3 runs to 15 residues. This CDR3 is CASSEFTGGGYGYTF. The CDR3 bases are TGTGCCAGCAGTGAATTCACAGGGGGCGGCTATGGCTACACCTTC.

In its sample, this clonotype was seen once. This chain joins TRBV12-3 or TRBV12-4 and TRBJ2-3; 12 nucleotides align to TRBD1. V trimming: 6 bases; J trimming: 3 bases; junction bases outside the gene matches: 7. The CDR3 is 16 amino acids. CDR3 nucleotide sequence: TGTGCCAGCAGACTCGGGACAGGGGGCAGAACAGATACGCAGTATTTT. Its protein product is CASRLGTGGRTDTQYF.

CDR3 in amino acids: CASSPRPLGKEQFF. The CDR3 DNA follows: TGTGCCAGCAGTCCCCGACCCCTCGGTAAGGAGCAGTTCTTC. This chain links TRBV27 with TRBJ2-1, with no clear D. Trimming took 5 bases from V and 10 from J, leaving 18 bases between them. CDR3 length: 14 amino acids. Germline CDR1 and CDR2: MNHEY and SMNVEV (reference sequence).

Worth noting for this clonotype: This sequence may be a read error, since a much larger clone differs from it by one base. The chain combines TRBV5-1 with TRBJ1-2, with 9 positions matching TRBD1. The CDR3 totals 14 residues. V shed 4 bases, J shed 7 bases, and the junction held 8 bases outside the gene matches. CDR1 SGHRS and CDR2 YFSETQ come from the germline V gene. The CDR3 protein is CASSPGQGWGGYTF. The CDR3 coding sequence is TGCGCCAGCAGCCCGGGACAGGGATGGGGTGGCTACACCTTC.

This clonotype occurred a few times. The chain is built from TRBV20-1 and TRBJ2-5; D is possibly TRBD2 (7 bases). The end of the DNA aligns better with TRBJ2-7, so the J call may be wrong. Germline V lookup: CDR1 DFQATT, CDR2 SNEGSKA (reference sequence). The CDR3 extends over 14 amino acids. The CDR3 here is CSASPRGGKDEQYF. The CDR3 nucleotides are TGCAGTGCTTCCCCAAGGGGGGGTAAGGACGAGCAGTACTTC.

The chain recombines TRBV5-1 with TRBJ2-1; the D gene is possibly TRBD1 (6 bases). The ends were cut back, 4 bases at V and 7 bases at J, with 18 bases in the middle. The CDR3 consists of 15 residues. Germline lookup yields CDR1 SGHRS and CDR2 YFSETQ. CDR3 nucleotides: TGCGCCAGCAGCCCCCACCAGCAAACAGGGAATGAGCAGTTCTTC. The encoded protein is CASSPHQQTGNEQFF.

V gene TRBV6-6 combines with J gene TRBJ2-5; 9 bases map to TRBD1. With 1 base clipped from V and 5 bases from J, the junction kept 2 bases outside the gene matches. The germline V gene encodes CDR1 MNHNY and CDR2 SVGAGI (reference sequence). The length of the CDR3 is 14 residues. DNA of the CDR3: TGTGCCAGCAGTTACTATGGGACAGGGGAGACCCAGTACTTC. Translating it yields CASSYYGTGETQYF.